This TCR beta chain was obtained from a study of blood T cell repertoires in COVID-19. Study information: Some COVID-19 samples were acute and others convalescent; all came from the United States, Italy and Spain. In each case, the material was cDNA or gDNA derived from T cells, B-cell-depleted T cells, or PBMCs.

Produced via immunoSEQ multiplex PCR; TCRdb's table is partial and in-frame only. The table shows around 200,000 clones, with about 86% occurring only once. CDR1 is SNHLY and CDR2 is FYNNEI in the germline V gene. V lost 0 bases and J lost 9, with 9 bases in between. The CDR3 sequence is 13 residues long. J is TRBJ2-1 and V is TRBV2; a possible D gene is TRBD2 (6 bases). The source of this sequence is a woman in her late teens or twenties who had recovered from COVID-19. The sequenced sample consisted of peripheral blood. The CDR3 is CASSEARRGEQFF. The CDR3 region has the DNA TGTGCCAGCAGTGAAGCAAGGAGGGGTGAGCAGTTCTTC.